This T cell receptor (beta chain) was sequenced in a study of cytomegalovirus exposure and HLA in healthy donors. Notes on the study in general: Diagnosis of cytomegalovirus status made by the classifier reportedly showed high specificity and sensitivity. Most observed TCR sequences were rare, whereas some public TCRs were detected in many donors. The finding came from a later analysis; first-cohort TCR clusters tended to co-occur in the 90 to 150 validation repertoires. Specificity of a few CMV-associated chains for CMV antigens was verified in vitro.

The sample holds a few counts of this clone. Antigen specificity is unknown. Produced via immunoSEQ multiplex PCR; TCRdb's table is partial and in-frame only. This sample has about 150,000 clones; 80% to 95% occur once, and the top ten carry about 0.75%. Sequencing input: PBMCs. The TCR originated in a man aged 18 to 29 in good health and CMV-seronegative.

The CDR3 DNA is TGTGCCAGCTCACCACCCGATGCTACTGGTACGCAGTATTTT. Translation: CASSPPDATGTQYF. The rearrangement links TRBV18 to TRBJ2-3; D gene unclear. CDR1 is KGHSH and CDR2 is LQKENI in the germline V gene. V was trimmed by 0 bases and J by 8 bases, leaving 12 bases between them. The CDR3 has 14 residues.